This T cell receptor beta chain was obtained from a study of blood T cell repertoires in COVID-19 (dated by TCRdb to 2019 to 2021). For context, the study as a whole: The collaborator samples originated in the United States, Italy and Spain and spanned the acute and convalescent phases of COVID-19. The material from the prospective study consisted of cDNA or gDNA derived from T cells, B-cell-depleted T cells, or PBMCs. Subjects who had been exposed to COVID-19, were actively infected with it, or had recovered from it provided the deeply sampled blood TCRbeta repertoires that made up the dataset. The repertoires were released in a freely available public database intended as a resource for research on the immune response to SARS-CoV-2. The samples were drawn from the first 160 participants of the ongoing ImmuneRACE study and from over a thousand subjects provided by 6 global collaborators. A de-identified subject ID, COVID-19 status, age in years and sex were almost always included in the sample metadata. HLA class I and class II types, where available, came from metadata supplied by the sample provider rather than from assay-based typing.

TCRbeta CDR3 regions were amplified from genomic DNA by means of the immunoSEQ Assay, a bias-controlled multiplex PCR. The authors' pipeline ran thus. Nucleated cell counts per sample were estimated from amplification of reference gene primers within the assay. Sequence reads were collapsed and filtered to measure the absolute abundance of every unique TCRbeta CDR3 rearrangement. For each sample, productive Simpson clonality was calculated as the square root of Simpson's diversity index over productive rearrangements. The table was pulled from immuneACCESS by TCRdb, which kept in-frame rearrangements only. Such tables lose some clones; where checked, under half of the loss comes from unresolved V genes, and the rest has no known cause. The DNA gave D and trimming, while V, J and clone size come from that table. This sample gives roughly 150,000 clones in total; about 87% of them show up just once. The ten largest clones take up approximately 11% of the sample.

Each collaborating institution followed its own protocols to collect whole blood in K2EDTA tubes. For TCRbeta analysis, collaborators shipped samples in one of three forms: frozen whole blood, isolated PBMCs, or DNA extracted from either of those sample types. To note about this clone: Its recognized antigen is unknown. One base away there is no much larger clone; base qualities are not given.

Points the paper makes about the study in general: Clinical and demographic metadata were provided uncurated, with the amount varying by source and participant.

V gives up 0 bases and J gives up 6 bases, and the segment between their germline ends measures 15 bases. The CDR3 sequence holds 15 residues, the cysteine and phenylalanine included. Just CDR3 DNA is preserved here, 45 bases in frame from base 1. CDR1 and CDR2, looked up from the germline V gene (reference sequence), are SGHNT and YYREEE. Here the chain combines TRBV5-4 and TRBJ1-2; TRBD1 is a weak D gene call, 6 bases matching. Sequencing was carried out using peripheral blood. The TCR sequence derives from a woman over 75 with acute or convalescent COVID-19. The DNA sequence is given as TGTGCCAGCAGCTTGGGCTCAGTAGGGGGAGATGGCTACACCTTC. This codes for CASSLGSVGGDGYTF.